This entry concerns a single T cell receptor beta chain. The data are from a study of T cell changes during pregnancy in multiple sclerosis. The germline V gene encodes CDR1 SQVTM and CDR2 ANQGSEA. Trimming pared 6 bases from V and 3 bases from J, leaving 15 bases between. This CDR3 comprises 13 residues. Sequencing was performed with immunoSEQ multiplex PCR; in TCRdb, only in-frame clones are kept and a portion is missing. Here the sample spans over 35,000 clones, 91% being singletons. The sequencing used CD4+ T cells from peripheral blood mononuclear cells, collected in the third trimester of pregnancy. V gene TRBV29-1 combines with J gene TRBJ2-7; no firm D call. The TCR comes from a female donor in good health, enrolled as a control in a pregnancy study. CDR3 region: CSVTGSYIYEQYF. The CDR3 DNA sequence: TGCAGCGTAACCGGGTCCTACATCTACGAGCAGTACTTC.